The 10 T cell receptor beta chains listed next were all sequenced from one sample in a study of brain T cells in children with intractable seizures (dated by TCRdb to about 2021). The library was obtained by the immunoSEQ multiplex PCR assay. TCRdb stores this immuneACCESS table with in-frame sequences only. Part of the clones is absent; in the studies checked, under half of the shortfall reflects unresolved V genes, and no reason is known for the rest. In all, the sample holds 340,000 or so clones, and over 90% of those were seen once. The ten largest clones add up to 5.7% of the sample. The sample's time point label is to be understood as: blood from clinic visit 5 months post-surgery; TSC patient then seizure free. The specimen comprised peripheral blood, sampled 4 to 6 months after surgery. Source of these receptors: a boy in the first two years of life with tuberous sclerosis and intractable seizures.

The chain combines TRBV11-2 with TRBJ2-3; 7 bases match TRBD2. This CDR3 spans 20 amino acids. Germline CDR1 SGHAT, CDR2 FQNNGV. Germline trimming cut 0 bases from V and 3 bases from J; bases unmatched to any gene: 18. The CDR3, as DNA: TGTGCCAGCAGCTTAGAGCGTTGGAAGGAGGCGGGAGCTTGGACAGATACGCAGTATTTT. Translation gives CASSLERWKEAGAWTDTQYF.

The chain carries TRBV14 and TRBJ1-1; D uncertain. The V end lost 0 bases, the J end lost 11 bases, and 7 bases lay between the germline ends. The CDR3 has 11 amino acids. CDR1 is SGHDN and CDR2 is FVKESK in the germline V gene. The DNA of the CDR3 is TGTGCCAGCAGCCAAGATCGATGGGCTTTCTTT. Residues: CASSQDRWAFF.

The V and J genes are TRBV14 and TRBJ1-4; weak D call: TRBD1 (5 bases). Looked up from germline, CDR1 is SGHDN and CDR2 is FVKESK. The CDR3 has 17 amino acids. V was cut by 3 bases and J by 5 bases, with 19 bases left in between. Written as DNA, the CDR3 is TGTGCCAGCAGCCATCGGGGCTTGTGGGGGAGGAATGAAAAACTGTTTTTT. This sequence encodes CASSHRGLWGRNEKLFF. The full variable domain, with the rest looked up from reference TRBV14 and TRBJ1-4, is EAGVTQFPSHSVIEKGQTVTLRCDPISGHDNLYWYRRVMGKEIKFLLHFVKESKQDESGMPNNRFLAERTGGTYSTLKVQPAELEDSGVYFCASSHRGLWGRNEKLFFGSGTQLSVL.

The chain couples TRBV10-3 to TRBJ2-7; D not resolved. V lost 0 bases to trimming and J lost 3 bases, with 12 bases between them. Germline V gives CDR1 ENHRY, CDR2 SYGVKD. This CDR3 contains 15 residues. CDR3 nucleotides: TGTGCCATCAGTGAGTCGGTATTCCTTGTCTACGAGCAGTACTTC. Protein sequence: CAISESVFLVYEQYF.

The chain uses TRBV10-3 and TRBJ1-2; maybe TRBD1 (6 bases). Trimming took 0 bases from V and 6 from J, leaving 14 bases between them. CDR3 size: 15 residues. The germline V gene encodes CDR1 ENHRY and CDR2 SYGVKD. CDR3 sequence reads: CAISESTQGVHGYTF. CDR3 in DNA: TGTGCCATCAGTGAGTCGACACAGGGCGTCCATGGCTACACCTTC.

The rearrangement uses TRBV24-1 and TRBJ1-2, with D possibly TRBD1 on 5 matching bases. Germline V CDR1 and CDR2: KGHDR, SFDVKD. The germline V and J ends were trimmed by 12 bases and 0 bases, with 13 bases remaining between them. CDR3 length equals 13 residues. CDR3 sequence (DNA): TGTGCCCTCCGACAGACTACTAACTATGGCTACACCTTC. Residues: CALRQTTNYGYTF.

This clone turned up a few times. The chain joins TRBV7-9 to TRBJ1-1; D is perhaps TRBD1 (5 bases). CDR1 SEHNR and CDR2 FQNEAQ come from the germline V gene (reference sequence). This CDR3 spans 14 amino acids. The V end lost 4 bases, the J end lost 1 base, and 10 bases lay between the germline ends. CDR3 sequence: CASSSRGANTEAFF. The CDR3 DNA reads as TGTGCCAGCAGCTCAAGGGGCGCGAACACTGAAGCTTTCTTT.

The chain uses TRBV9 and TRBJ2-2; D is possibly TRBD2 (7 bases). V shed 2 bases and J shed 5 bases, with 10 bases lying between them. Germline assignment: CDR1 SGDLS and CDR2 YYNGEE. The CDR3 length is 14 residues. In DNA form, the CDR3 reads TGTGCCAGCAGCGTGGCGGGGGCGACCGGGGAGCTGTTTTTT. Its translation is CASSVAGATGELFF. Full variable domain (remainder filled in from reference TRBV9 and TRBJ2-2): DSGVTQTPKHLITATGQRVTLRCSPRSGDLSVYWYQQSLDQGLQFLIQYYNGEERAKGNILERFSAQQFPDLHSELNLSSLELGDSALYFCASSVAGATGELFFGEGSRLTVL.

This chain joins TRBV2 and TRBJ2-7; perhaps TRBD2 as D (6 bases). Germline CDR1 SNHLY, CDR2 FYNNEI. Trimming stripped 7 bases from V and 2 bases from J, with 15 bases between. This CDR3 is 14 amino acids long. CDR3 DNA sequence: TGTGCCAGCATTCGACTCGGGGGTACCTACGAGCAGTACTTC. This sequence encodes CASIRLGGTYEQYF.

The chain couples TRBV7-9 to TRBJ2-4, with D possibly TRBD2 on 6 matching bases. Germline loops: CDR1 SEHNR, CDR2 FQNEAQ (reference sequence). The CDR3 runs to 17 residues. V lost 3 bases to trimming and J lost 0 bases, with 15 bases between them. CDR3 in DNA: TGTGCCAGCAGCTTCGAGGGACTTCTACTAGCCAAAAACATTCAGTACTTC. Its translation is CASSFEGLLLAKNIQYF.